This T cell receptor (beta chain) is from a study of blood T cell repertoires in COVID-19. Sequencing used immunoSEQ multiplex PCR; TCRdb keeps in-frame clones, though not all of them. Of around 480,000 clones listed, about nine tenths are singletons. The CDR3 totals 13 residues. Trimming cost V 3 bases and J 4 bases, with 8 bases left between them. Germline loops: CDR1 SGDLS, CDR2 YYNGEE. This sequence originates from a woman aged 45-59 years with COVID-19, enrolled during active disease. V usage is TRBV9 and J usage is TRBJ1-5; D is uncertain. Specimen: peripheral blood. CDR3 amino acids: CASSGSGNQPQHF. CDR3 DNA sequence: TGTGCCAGCAGCGGTTCCGGGAATCAGCCCCAGCATTTT.